This entry features one TCR beta chain sequence. As yet, its antigen is unknown. TCRdb ran MiXCR on the RT-PCR reads and lists one entry per CDR3 protein. The repertoire holds roughly 760,000 distinct CDR3 sequences, with around 20% as singletons. V shed 4 bases and J shed 3 bases, with 16 bases lying between them. This CDR3 is 16 amino acids long. The germline CDR1 and CDR2 sequences are MNHNS and SASEGT. This sample stems from a study of response to subunit inactivated influenza vaccine. Overall study findings and caveats: Authors suggested each seasonal flu vaccination may recruit only limited numbers of new T cells.

The starting material was PBMCs from blood, obtained roughly 5 days after vaccination. This sequence joins TRBV6-1 and TRBJ1-5, with D possibly being TRBD1 (5 bases). The TCR sequence derives from a man aged 50-60 years who received an inactivated influenza vaccine. The CDR3 here is CASSATGTYNNQPQHF. The CDR3 coding sequence is TGTGCCAGCAGTGCCACCGGGACGTACAACAATCAGCCCCAGCATTTT.